This T cell receptor beta chain was retrieved from a study of blood T cells in healthy people across ages. With a J-beta primer mix and a sample-barcoded 5' primer, a second PCR ran about 7 to 12 cycles. TCRdb processed the 5' RACE reads anew with MiXCR; each CDR3 protein has one entry. The data show roughly 800,000 distinct CDR3 sequences, 55% to 75% seen once. The study, taken as a whole, reports: Getting older went along with TCR beta diversity per million T cells dropping roughly linearly. Researchers said unsorted PBMCs prevented a conclusive naive versus antigen-experienced comparison.

Drawn from each donor were approximately 10 milliliters of peripheral blood. Of note for this clonotype: The antigen is unknown.

The germline gives CDR1 DFQATT, CDR2 SNEGSKA (reference sequence). The CDR3 has 16 amino acids. Trimming removed 1 base from V and 2 bases from J; junction bases left unmatched: 7. Input material: blood. The V gene is TRBV20-1, the J gene TRBJ2-7; 11 bases line up with TRBD2. The receptor was isolated from a man aged 30-40 years in good health. CDR3 nucleotides: TGCAGTGCTAGAGCAGGGGGGACTAGCGGCACCTACGAGCAGTACTTC. This codes for CSARAGGTSGTYEQYF.